This T cell receptor beta chain was recorded in a study of graft-versus-host responses after intestinal transplantation. Turning to the study itself: In this cohort, recipients had multivisceral, liver-intestinal, or isolated intestinal transplants. Every transplant recipient was induced with anti-thymocyte globulin, then maintained on tacrolimus and steroids for approximately three years. Study observations and caveats: Recipient marrow held GvH clones, some first seen in ileum or blood. Allografts carried high graft-versus-host to host-versus-graft clonal ratios in patients having graft-donor T cell macrochimerism.

A word on this clone: Its antigen is as yet unknown.

Method: immunoSEQ multiplex PCR; TCRdb's copy keeps in-frame clones and lacks some. In the table there are approximately 79,000 clones, around 80% of which are singletons. CDR1 is SNHLY, CDR2 FYNNEI, per germline. The CDR3 covers 14 residues. V lost 6 bases, J lost 9 bases, and 15 bases lay in between. The origin of this receptor is a human donor who received an intestinal transplant. The input for sequencing was unstimulated CD4+ T cells sorted from spleen or lymph node cells, taken before intestinal transplant. The chain couples TRBV2 to TRBJ1-6; D uncertain. CDR3 sequence reads: CASSGERGGSPLHF. The CDR3 DNA follows: TGTGCCAGCAGCGGTGAGAGAGGCGGTTCACCCCTCCACTTT.